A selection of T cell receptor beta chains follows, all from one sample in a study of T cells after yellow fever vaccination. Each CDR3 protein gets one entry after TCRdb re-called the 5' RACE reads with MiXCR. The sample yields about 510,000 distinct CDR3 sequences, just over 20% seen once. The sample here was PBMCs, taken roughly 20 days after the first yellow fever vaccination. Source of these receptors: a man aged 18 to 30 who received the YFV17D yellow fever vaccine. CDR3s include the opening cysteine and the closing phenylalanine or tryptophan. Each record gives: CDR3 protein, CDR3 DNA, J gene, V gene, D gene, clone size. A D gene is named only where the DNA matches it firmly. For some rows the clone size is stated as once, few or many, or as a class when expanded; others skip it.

CSVEGSLPEQFF	TGCAGCGTTGAGGGCTCCTTGCCTGAGCAGTTCTTC	TRBJ2-1	TRBV29-1	.	few
CASSARLAGGEQFF	TGTGCCAGCAGTGCGAGACTAGCGGGGGGGGAGCAGTTCTTC	TRBJ2-1	TRBV12-3/TRBV12-4	TRBD2	few
CASSSPMNTEAFF	TGTGCCAGCTCATCTCCAATGAACACTGAAGCTTTCTTT	TRBJ1-1	TRBV18	.	.
CASSPALGGLQETQYF	TGTGCCAGCTCACCTGCACTCGGGGGGCTCCAAGAGACCCAGTACTTC	TRBJ2-5	TRBV18	.	.
CASSFLSQGNEQFF	TGTGCCAGCAGTTTCTTGTCTCAGGGCAATGAGCAGTTCTTC	TRBJ2-1	TRBV12-3/TRBV12-4	.	.
CASRPLTGVVTGELFF	TGTGCCAGCAGACCCCTAACAGGGGTGGTCACCGGGGAGCTGTTTTTT	TRBJ2-2	TRBV27	TRBD1	few
CASTRGGGYGYTF	TGCGCCAGCACCCGAGGAGGGGGTTATGGCTACACCTTC	TRBJ1-2	TRBV5-1	.	.
CASSFGAGGAYEQYF	TGTGCCAGCAGTTTTGGAGCGGGGGGGGCCTACGAGCAGTACTTC	TRBJ2-7	TRBV12-3/TRBV12-4	TRBD2	.
CSAEAVAGGPPRHQFF	TGCAGTGCCGAGGCCGTAGCGGGGGGTCCACCTCGCCACCAGTTCTTC	TRBJ2-1	TRBV20-1	TRBD2	few
CASSLGDRGSEAFF	TGCGCCAGCAGCTTGGGGGACAGGGGAAGTGAAGCTTTCTTT	TRBJ1-1	TRBV5-1	TRBD1	.
CASSQDGMGGANTGELFF	TGTGCCAGCAGCCAAGACGGGATGGGGGGGGCGAACACCGGGGAGCTGTTTTTT	TRBJ2-2	TRBV3-1	TRBD2	.
CASKEDPNTGELFF	TGCGCCAGCAAGGAAGACCCGAACACCGGGGAGCTGTTTTTT	TRBJ2-2	TRBV5-1	.	.
CASSLDLRGGGRGYTF	TGTGCCAGCAGCTTGGATCTTCGTGGGGGAGGCAGGGGCTACACCTTC	TRBJ1-2	TRBV5-4	.	few
CASSQDWSALLAGGKNEQFF	TGCGCCAGCAGCCAAGATTGGTCCGCACTTTTAGCGGGGGGGAAGAATGAGCAGTTCTTC	TRBJ2-1	TRBV4-3	TRBD2	few
CASSYGATSSYEQYF	TGTGCCAGCAGTTACGGGGCGACGAGCTCCTACGAGCAGTACTTC	TRBJ2-7	TRBV6-5	.	few
CASSVKGHTQYF	TGTGCCAGCAGTGTAAAGGGGCATACGCAGTATTTT	TRBJ2-3	TRBV6-2/TRBV6-3	.	many
CASSQVGRPDNYGYTF	TGCGCCAGCAGCCAAGTCGGCAGGCCTGATAACTATGGCTACACCTTC	TRBJ1-2	TRBV4-3	.	many
CASSKGQVDTQYF	TGTGCCAGCAGCAAAGGACAGGTCGATACGCAGTATTTT	TRBJ2-3	TRBV7-2	TRBD1	few
CASSRGNSETQYF	TGTGCCAGCAGCAGAGGGAACTCAGAGACCCAGTACTTC	TRBJ2-5	TRBV7-3	.	few
CASTPGRVAYEQYF	TGTGCCAGCACTCCGGGCAGGGTCGCCTACGAGCAGTACTTC	TRBJ2-7	TRBV6-1	.	.
CASSLLGQAGANVLTF	TGTGCCAGCAGCCTTCTCGGGCAGGCTGGGGCCAACGTCCTGACTTTC	TRBJ2-6	TRBV3-1	.	few
CAHRDTDYNEQFF	TGTGCCCACCGGGACACCGACTACAATGAGCAGTTCTTC	TRBJ2-1	TRBV6-2/TRBV6-3	.	few
CSAPQQGRRNTEAFF	TGCAGTGCCCCTCAACAGGGGAGGCGGAACACTGAAGCTTTCTTT	TRBJ1-1	TRBV20-1	TRBD1	few
CASSLLAGDLDEQFF	TGTGCCAGCAGTTTGCTAGCGGGGGACCTGGATGAGCAGTTCTTC	TRBJ2-1	TRBV12-3/TRBV12-4	TRBD2	.
CSARKGQGSSTEAFF	TGCAGTGCTAGAAAAGGACAGGGCTCGAGCACTGAAGCTTTCTTT	TRBJ1-1	TRBV20-1	TRBD1	.
CASSQGRGQGGTDTQYF	TGCGCCAGCAGCCAAGGACGGGGACAGGGGGGAACAGATACGCAGTATTTT	TRBJ2-3	TRBV4-1	TRBD1	few
CASSLMGVYNEQFF	TGTGCCAGTTCCCTCATGGGGGTATACAATGAGCAGTTCTTC	TRBJ2-1	TRBV19	.	few
CASSPPARENYGYTF	TGTGCCAGCTCACCACCGGCCAGGGAGAACTATGGCTACACCTTC	TRBJ1-2	TRBV18	.	.
CASSLRAGGSYEQYF	TGTGCCAGCAGTTTACGAGCGGGTGGCTCCTACGAGCAGTACTTC	TRBJ2-7	TRBV12-3/TRBV12-4	.	few
CASSLGVSTIEAFF	TGTGCCAGCAGCTTAGGCGTCAGCACAATCGAAGCTTTCTTT	TRBJ1-1	TRBV7-8	.	few
CASIRVGIQYF	TGTGCCAGCATCCGGGTGGGCATTCAGTACTTC	TRBJ2-4	TRBV7-6	.	few
CSVGKGNSPLHF	TGCAGCGTTGGGAAAGGTAATTCACCCCTCCACTTT	TRBJ1-6	TRBV29-1	.	.
CASSLAAARGTDTQYF	TGTGCCAGCAGCTTAGCGGCAGCGAGAGGTACAGATACGCAGTATTTT	TRBJ2-3	TRBV7-9	.	few
CASSPLRGESTDTQYF	TGTGCCAGCTCACCCCTCCGGGGGGAAAGCACAGATACGCAGTATTTT	TRBJ2-3	TRBV18	TRBD2	few
CASSFVRGGHNEQFF	TGTGCCAGCAGCTTTGTTAGGGGTGGGCACAATGAGCAGTTCTTC	TRBJ2-1	TRBV7-8	.	.
CASSLTWKDTQYF	TGCGCCAGCAGCTTGACCTGGAAAGATACGCAGTATTTT	TRBJ2-3	TRBV5-1	.	.
CSARDPASGANLYEQYF	TGCAGTGCTAGAGACCCCGCTAGCGGGGCAAATCTCTACGAGCAGTACTTC	TRBJ2-7	TRBV20-1	TRBD2	.
CAISARGDNSPLHF	TGTGCCATCAGTGCGCGGGGGGATAATTCACCCCTCCACTTT	TRBJ1-6	TRBV10-3	.	few
CSARDRRGTDTQYF	TGCAGTGCTAGAGATCGGAGGGGGACAGATACGCAGTATTTT	TRBJ2-3	TRBV20-1	.	few
CAIRRAGGHEQYF	TGTGCCATCCGGCGGGCAGGGGGGCACGAGCAGTACTTC	TRBJ2-7	TRBV10-3	.	.
CASSFSWRDYGYTF	TGTGCCAGCAGTTTCAGTTGGAGGGACTATGGCTACACCTTC	TRBJ1-2	TRBV27	.	.
CASSPWTGGYEQYF	TGCGCCAGCAGCCCATGGACGGGGGGCTACGAGCAGTACTTC	TRBJ2-7	TRBV5-1	TRBD2	.
CASSLQRGQEETQYF	TGCGCCAGCAGCCTACAGCGGGGACAAGAAGAGACCCAGTACTTC	TRBJ2-5	TRBV5-1	.	few